Given below is one T cell receptor beta chain in context. This specimen comes from a study of blood T cell repertoires in COVID-19. Study-level information: Researchers got acute and convalescent COVID-19 samples from the United States, Italy and Spain. Sample material is recorded as cDNA or gDNA derived from T cells, B-cell-depleted T cells, or PBMCs.

The CDR3 consists of 14 residues. The trim removed 4 bases at V and 1 base at J, leaving 3 bases unmatched. CDR1 SQVTM and CDR2 ANQGSEA come from the germline V gene. Original processing methods: Scientists estimated how many nucleated cells there were by amplifying reference gene primers. Clones were sequenced by immunoSEQ multiplex PCR, and TCRdb holds only the in-frame ones, with some missing. V, J and clone size derive from that table, while D and trimming were established from the DNA sequence. The data show approximately 210,000 clones, 80% to 85% seen once. This rearrangement joins TRBV29-1 to TRBJ2-3, with 9 bases aligning to TRBD2. The TCR comes from a man under 40 with active or convalescent COVID-19. Sequencing was done on a sample of peripheral blood. CDR3 residues: CSVAAGGRTDTQYF. The CDR3 nucleotides read TGCAGCGTTGCGGCGGGAGGGCGCACAGATACGCAGTATTTT.